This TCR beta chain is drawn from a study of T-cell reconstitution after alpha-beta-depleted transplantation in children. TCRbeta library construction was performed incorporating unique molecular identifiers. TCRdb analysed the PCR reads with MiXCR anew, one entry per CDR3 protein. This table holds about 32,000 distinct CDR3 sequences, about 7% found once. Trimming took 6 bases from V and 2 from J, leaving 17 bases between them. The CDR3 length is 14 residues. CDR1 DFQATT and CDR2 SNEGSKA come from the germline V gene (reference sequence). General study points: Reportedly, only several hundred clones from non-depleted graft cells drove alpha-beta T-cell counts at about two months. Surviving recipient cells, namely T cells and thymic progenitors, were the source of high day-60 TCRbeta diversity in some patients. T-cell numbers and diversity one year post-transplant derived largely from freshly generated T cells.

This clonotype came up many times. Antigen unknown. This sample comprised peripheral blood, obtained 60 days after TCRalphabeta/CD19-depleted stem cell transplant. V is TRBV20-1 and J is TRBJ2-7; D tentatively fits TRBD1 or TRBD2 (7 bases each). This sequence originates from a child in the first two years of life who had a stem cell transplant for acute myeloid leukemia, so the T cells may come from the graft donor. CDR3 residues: CSAGDRDYTYEQYF. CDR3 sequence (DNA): TGCAGTGCGGGTGACAGGGACTACACCTACGAGCAGTACTTC.